These T cell receptor beta chains were read from a single sample in a study of T cell responses to AZD1222 COVID-19 vaccine. Assay used: immunoSEQ multiplex PCR; TCRdb lists only in-frame clones, some missing. The repertoire holds more than 150,000 clones, with just over 85% as singletons. The sample in question was peripheral blood, obtained on day 0 of AZD1222 vaccination. These TCRs come from an adult in good health. Each CDR3 is given with its conserved first and last residue. D genes are given only for firm matches.

v_call,d_call,cdr3_length,j_call,cdr3_aa,cdr3_nt
TRBV18,NA,14,TRBJ2-1,CASSPPSSYNEQFF,TGTGCCAGCTCACCCCCGAGTTCATACAATGAGCAGTTCTTC
TRBV27,NA,15,TRBJ2-2,CASSFVGGVTGELFF,TGTGCCAGCAGTTTTGTAGGGGGAGTCACCGGGGAGCTGTTTTTT
TRBV7-6,NA,14,TRBJ2-3,CASSLVQRADTQYF,TGTGCCAGCAGCTTAGTGCAGAGGGCAGATACGCAGTATTTT
TRBV7-3,TRBD2,15,TRBJ2-5,CASSLMAGGGETQYF,TGTGCCAGCAGCTTAATGGCGGGAGGAGGGGAGACCCAGTACTTC
TRBV21-1,NA,16,TRBJ2-7,CASSKVPTGTAYEQYF,TGTGCCAGCAGCAAAGTCCCTACCGGGACGGCCTACGAGCAGTACTTC
TRBV5-6,TRBD1,17,TRBJ1-2,CASSVGTGLRDNYGYTF,TGTGCCAGCAGCGTCGGGACAGGGCTCCGGGATAACTATGGCTACACCTTC
TRBV6-5,NA,15,TRBJ2-1,CASSNRFYEGLEQFF,TGTGCCAGCAGCAACCGCTTCTATGAGGGTTTAGAGCAGTTCTTC
TRBV6-5,NA,14,TRBJ1-5,CASKERGGNQPQHF,TGTGCCAGCAAAGAGAGGGGAGGAAATCAGCCCCAGCATTTT
TRBV9,TRBD1,13,TRBJ1-2,CASSPGGHYGYTF,TGTGCCAGCAGCCCAGGGGGCCACTATGGCTACACCTTC
TRBV18,TRBD1,15,TRBJ2-2,CASSEDRANTGELFF,TGTGCCAGCTCAGAGGACAGGGCAAACACCGGGGAGCTGTTTTTT
TRBV18,NA,16,TRBJ2-1,CASSPPRQTIRNEQFF,TGTGCCAGCTCACCACCGCGGCAGACAATAAGGAATGAGCAGTTCTTC
TRBV6-6,TRBD1,14,TRBJ1-1,CASSTGERDTEAFF,TGTGCCAGCAGTACAGGGGAGAGGGACACTGAAGCTTTCTTT
TRBV19,TRBD1,17,TRBJ1-6,CASSIKMTGDYNSPLHF,TGTGCCAGTAGTATAAAGATGACAGGGGATTATAATTCACCCCTCCACTTT
TRBV11-1,NA,15,TRBJ1-1,CASSRRPSTSTEAFF,TGTGCCAGCAGCCGACGACCGAGCACATCCACTGAAGCTTTCTTT
TRBV18,TRBD1,13,TRBJ1-2,CASSDQGASGYTF,TGTGCCAGCTCAGACCAGGGGGCAAGTGGCTACACCTTC
TRBV7-3,NA,13,TRBJ1-3,CASSLGPGNTIYF,TGTGCCAGCAGCCTCGGTCCCGGAAACACCATATATTTT
TRBV5-3,NA,17,TRBJ2-3,CARSLYVDSHRTDTQYF,TGTGCCAGAAGCTTGTATGTCGACAGTCATCGAACAGATACGCAGTATTTT
TRBV5-1,NA,14,TRBJ2-5,CASSLGDLQETQYF,TGCGCCAGCAGCTTGGGGGACCTTCAAGAGACCCAGTACTTC
TRBV3-1/TRBV3-2,NA,16,TRBJ1-4,CASSQRGTERQEKLFF,TGTGCCAGCAGCCAAAGAGGGACGGAACGACAGGAAAAACTGTTTTTT
TRBV18,NA,16,TRBJ1-2,CASSPGAHSFNYGYTF,TGTGCCAGCTCACCGGGGGCGCACTCCTTTAACTATGGCTACACCTTC
TRBV6-6,NA,16,TRBJ1-6,CASSLGSGTYNSPLHF,TGTGCCAGCAGCCTCGGTTCGGGGACGTATAATTCACCCCTCCACTTT
TRBV5-1,TRBD2,20,TRBJ2-7,CASSPPLQREGHHLSYEQYF,TGCGCCAGCAGCCCACCTCTACAGAGGGAGGGCCATCACCTCTCCTACGAGCAGTACTTC
TRBV3-1/TRBV3-2,TRBD1,15,TRBJ2-5,CASSPWDRGQETQYF,TGTGCCAGCAGCCCTTGGGACAGGGGGCAAGAGACCCAGTACTTC
TRBV13,TRBD2,15,TRBJ2-7,CASSLRREGRHEQYF,TGTGCCAGCAGCTTGAGACGGGAGGGCCGCCACGAGCAGTACTTC